This T cell receptor (beta chain) was identified in a study of CD8 T cells in Susac syndrome. With random hexamers, 0.5 to 1 ug RNA was reverse transcribed. TCRdb reprocessed the immunoSEQ multiplex PCR reads via MiXCR and lists one record per CDR3 protein. The sample carries 70,000 to 100,000 distinct CDR3 sequences, approximately 96% recorded once. The sequence was collected from a human donor with Susac syndrome. The specimen was CD8+ T cells from PBMCs.

This CDR3 reads CSARTGHSYEQYF. CDR3 DNA sequence: TGCAGCGCCCGGACAGGGCATTCCTACGAGCAGTACTTC. The rearrangement joins TRBV29-1 to TRBJ2-7; TRBD1 agrees at 8 bases. Losses at the gene ends were 7 bases for V and 1 base for J; bases not matched to a gene: 6. Germline values: CDR1 SQVTM, CDR2 ANQGSEA. The CDR3 sequence is 13 residues long.